The clone carrying this T cell receptor beta chain was picked up a small number of times. The antigen remains undetermined. TCR cDNA was made by 5'RACE template switching, adding a universal primer site and UMIs. TCRdb independently ran MiXCR on the 5' RACE reads; one entry per CDR3 protein. Altogether about 630,000 distinct CDR3 sequences are present, approximately 13% being singletons, with the ten largest covering about 15%. This CDR3 is built from 14 residues. V was trimmed by 1 base and J by 10 bases, leaving 11 bases between them. Germline V gives CDR1 SGHTA, CDR2 FQGNSA. The data were obtained in a study of T cells after yellow fever vaccination. Study-level findings and limits: Shared CD4/CD8 clonotypes were a small share, likely from convergent recombination.

V and J are TRBV7-2 and TRBJ1-6; possible D gene TRBD1, 5 bases. The TCR sequence derives from a man aged 30-40 years who received the YFV17D yellow fever vaccine. This specimen was PBMCs, taken on the day of the yellow fever booster vaccination. The DNA for the CDR3 is TGTGCCAGCAGCTTAGGGGCAGGGAAGTCACCCCTCCACTTT. Its protein is CASSLGAGKSPLHF.